This TCR beta chain appears in the sequencing data of a study of a mutant IDH1 vaccine in newly diagnosed glioma. With regard to this clone: Its antigen is unidentified.

Time point here: week 47, end of study. One vaccine dose held 300 ug of mutant IDH1 20-mer peptide and came with topical imiquimod. Across weeks 1, 3, 5, 7, 11, 15, 19 and 23, patients received a vaccination each time, eight in all. Clones were read by immunoSEQ multiplex PCR, and TCRdb kept only the in-frame ones, dropping some. This sample yields about 94,000 clones, of which under 90% are seen a single time; 0.77% belongs to the top ten. From germline, CDR1 is LGHNT and CDR2 FRNRAP. This CDR3 is 14 amino acids long. V lost 6 bases to trimming and J lost 7 bases; unmatched junction nucleotides: 7. The sequence was obtained from a woman aged 45-65 years with glioma. Specimen: PBMCs, collected from a glioma patient whose treatment included an IDH1 peptide vaccine. The chain is built from TRBV12-5 and TRBJ2-1; 9 positions agree with TRBD1. In nucleotides, the CDR3 is TGTGCTAGTGGCCTCGGGACAGGGAAGAATGAGCAGTTCTTC. Translating it yields CASGLGTGKNEQFF.